This passage covers 29 T cell receptor beta chains from one sample sequenced in a study of OX40 agonist ivuxolimab in advanced cancers. Method: immunoSEQ multiplex PCR; TCRdb's copy keeps in-frame clones and lacks some. The table includes tens of thousands of clones, about 85% detected once. The specimen was CD4+ or CD8+ T cells sorted from blood, collected in a trial of the OX40 agonist ivuxolimab. The receptors were sampled from an adult with an advanced solid tumor such as melanoma, head and neck, liver or kidney cancer.

The chain joins TRBV27 to TRBJ2-1; TRBD1 matches at 8 bases. Trimming at V came to 2 bases and at J to 5 bases, leaving 14 bases not matched to a gene. Germline CDR1 and CDR2: MNHEY and SMNVEV (reference sequence). The CDR3 length is 18 residues. The CDR3: CASSLVPRQGRPNNEQFF. CDR3 sequence (DNA): TGTGCCAGCAGTTTAGTGCCTAGACAGGGGAGGCCGAACAATGAGCAGTTCTTC.

The V call is TRBV6-4, the J call TRBJ1-6; 7 bases line up with TRBD1. Per the germline V gene, CDR1 is MRHNA and CDR2 is SNTAGT. The CDR3 is 15 amino acids. The J segment lost 9 bases and the V segment lost 0 bases, leaving 5 bases of the junction unmatched. The CDR3 spells CASSDSGQRGSPLHF. The DNA for the CDR3 is TGTGCCAGCAGTGACTCGGGACAGCGAGGTTCACCCCTCCACTTT.

The chain links TRBV5-1 to TRBJ1-4; TRBD1 matches 9 bases. Trimming cost V 0 bases and J 7 bases; bases outside gene matches: 4. The germline V gene encodes CDR1 SGHRS and CDR2 YFSETQ. The CDR3 covers 15 residues. The CDR3 DNA sequence: TGCGCCAGCAGCTTGGCGACAGGGGGAGTTGAAAAACTGTTTTTT. This sequence encodes CASSLATGGVEKLFF.

This chain links TRBV5-5 with TRBJ2-7; 8 bases match TRBD1. The CDR3 is 17 residues long. The germline CDR1 and CDR2 sequences are SGHKS and YYEKEE (reference sequence). The trim removed 0 bases at V and 0 bases at J, leaving 8 bases unmatched. The CDR3 loop is CASSLAWPGGSSYEQYF. The DNA for the CDR3 is TGTGCCAGCAGCTTGGCCTGGCCAGGGGGCAGCTCCTACGAGCAGTACTTC.

For the CDR3, the DNA is TGCGCCAGCAGGCGGGTGGGAGGGGGTTACAATGAGCAGTTCTTC. Its protein product is CASRRVGGGYNEQFF. This chain joins TRBV5-1 and TRBJ2-1; perhaps TRBD2 as D (7 bases). This CDR3 comprises 15 residues. Germline values: CDR1 SGHRS, CDR2 YFSETQ. Trimming stripped 5 bases from V and 4 bases from J, with 16 bases between.

The rearrangement uses TRBV7-9 and TRBJ2-5, with TRBD1 matching 7 bases. CDR1 and CDR2 (germline): SEHNR, FQNEAQ (reference sequence). J gave up 2 bases and V 2 bases, and 5 bases lay outside the gene matches. This CDR3 is 15 amino acids long. DNA of the CDR3: TGTGCCAGCAGCTTATTGGGACAGAAACAAGAGACCCAGTACTTC. Amino acid sequence: CASSLLGQKQETQYF.

This clone was recorded once. This chain uses TRBV5-4 with TRBJ2-3; no reliable D call. Trimming took 0 bases from V and 4 from J, leaving 6 bases between them. From germline, CDR1 is SGHNT and CDR2 YYREEE (reference sequence). The CDR3 runs to 13 residues. The CDR3 nucleotides are TGTGCCAGCAGCTTGGTTGGACCAGATACGCAGTATTTT. Protein: CASSLVGPDTQYF.

The chain uses TRBV7-8 and TRBJ2-3; D gene ambiguous. V was clipped by 2 bases and J by 1 base, with 4 bases between them. This CDR3 contains 13 residues. From germline, CDR1 is SGHVS and CDR2 FQNEAQ. In DNA, the CDR3 is TGTGCCAGCAGCTTACTCCGCACAGATACGCAGTATTTT. As protein: CASSLLRTDTQYF.

The rearrangement links TRBV6-1 to TRBJ1-5; 7 positions match TRBD1. V dropped 4 bases and J dropped 2; count of bases not matched to a gene: 14. There are 18 residues in the CDR3. CDR1 MNHNS and CDR2 SASEGT come from the germline V gene. The DNA for the CDR3 is TGTGCCAGCAGTGGACCCGGAGGAGGGGGCGCGGGCAATCAGCCCCAGCATTTT. The encoded protein is CASSGPGGGGAGNQPQHF.

The V and J genes are TRBV2 and TRBJ1-1; D may be TRBD1 (6 bases). Germline V gives CDR1 SNHLY, CDR2 FYNNEI. The CDR3 covers 14 residues. Trimming pared 5 bases from V and 3 bases from J, leaving 13 bases between. This chain's CDR3 is CASSPRDTYTEAFF. The CDR3 nucleotides are TGTGCCAGCAGTCCCCGGGACACTTACACTGAAGCTTTCTTT.

This rearrangement joins TRBV2 to TRBJ2-3, with TRBD1 matching 7 bases. The CDR3 is made up of 11 amino acids. Germline CDR1 SNHLY, CDR2 FYNNEI. With 4 bases clipped from V and 11 bases from J, the junction kept 3 bases outside the gene matches. CDR3 nucleotides: TGTGCCAGCAGTGGAGGGGGCGGGCAGTATTTT. It codes for CASSGGGGQYF. Supplemented by reference TRBV2 and TRBJ2-3, the full variable domain reads EPEVTQTPSHQVTQMGQEVILRCVPISNHLYFYWYRQILGQKVEFLVSFYNNEISEKSEIFDDQFSVERPDGSNFTLKIRSTKLEDSAMYFCASSGGGGQYFGPGTRLTVL.

Of note for this clone: One base away lies a much larger clone, so this may be a sequencing read error. J is TRBJ1-3 and V is TRBV7-9; D remains unclear. CDR1 and CDR2 (germline): SEHNR, FQNEAQ (reference sequence). The CDR3 length is 16 residues. Trimming left V 4 bases short and J 3 bases short, with 16 bases between. The CDR3 loop is CASSSERETLGNTIYF. Here the CDR3 DNA reads TGTGCCAGCAGCTCCGAACGGGAGACCCTTGGAAACACCATATATTTT.

This chain joins TRBV4-1 and TRBJ2-5; no definite D call. The germline gives CDR1 MGHRA, CDR2 YSYEKL. The CDR3 extends over 13 amino acids. The V and J ends lost 4 bases and 1 base respectively, with 7 bases between them. This CDR3 is CASSRSSQETQYF. The DNA of the CDR3 is TGCGCCAGCAGCCGGTCTTCCCAAGAGACCCAGTACTTC.

The gene calls are TRBV7-9 and TRBJ2-3; TRBD2 matches at 13 bases. Trimming cost V 4 bases and J 0 bases; bases outside gene matches: 4. The V gene's germline CDR1 is SEHNR and CDR2 FQNEAQ (reference sequence). The CDR3 sequence is 17 residues long. In DNA form, the CDR3 reads TGTGCCAGCAGCTCCGGGACTAGCGGGGCAAGCACAGATACGCAGTATTTT. Protein product: CASSSGTSGASTDTQYF.

The V and J genes are TRBV7-2 and TRBJ1-5, with 8 bases identical to TRBD1. V lost 5 bases, J lost 6 bases, and 6 bases stayed unmatched. Per germline, CDR1 SGHTA and CDR2 FQGNSA. This CDR3 is 14 amino acids long. CDR3 DNA: TGTGCCAGCAGCCTACAGGGGGAGGGTCAGCCCCAGCATTTT. Protein product: CASSLQGEGQPQHF.

V and J are TRBV18 and TRBJ2-7, with D perhaps TRBD2 (6 bases). CDR1 and CDR2 (germline): KGHSH, LQKENI. This CDR3 region has 14 residues. Between the trimmed V and J ends, which lost 8 bases and 1 base, there was a span of 15 bases. Here the CDR3 reads CASAREYLSYEQYF. Here the CDR3 DNA reads TGTGCCAGCGCCCGGGAGTACCTTTCCTACGAGCAGTACTTC.

The J gene is TRBJ2-7, the V gene TRBV7-2, with D perhaps TRBD1 or TRBD2 (6 bases each). This CDR3 region has 14 residues. Germline-derived CDR1 and CDR2 are SGHTA and FQGNSA. Deletions cut 4 bases from V and 6 bases from J, with 16 bases between. DNA of the CDR3: TGTGCCAGCAGCTGGGGGCCCGGGGGCGGCGAGCAGTACTTC. Translated: CASSWGPGGGEQYF.

J is TRBJ2-1 and V is TRBV7-2; 10 positions agree with TRBD2. From germline, CDR1 is SGHTA and CDR2 FQGNSA. The CDR3 contains 14 residues. DNA for the CDR3: TGTGCAACCCGAACTAGCGGGGCCTACAATGAGCAGTTCTTC. Translated: CATRTSGAYNEQFF.

The chain employs TRBV27 and TRBJ2-7, with D possibly matching TRBD2 (6 bases). Per germline, CDR1 MNHEY and CDR2 SMNVEV (reference sequence). V lost 6 bases and J 8 bases, leaving 23 bases between the germline ends. The CDR3 length is 15 residues. CDR3 in DNA: TGTGCCAGCAGCCCCCTTTTGCGGGACCCCTTTAAGCAGTACTTC. This gives the protein CASSPLLRDPFKQYF.

The genes are TRBV7-8 and TRBJ2-2, with TRBD1 as a possible D gene (6 bases). V was pared by 1 base and J by 1 base, with 10 bases between. This CDR3 is 16 amino acids long. Germline loops: CDR1 SGHVS, CDR2 FQNEAQ. The CDR3 is CASSLGRGMNTGELFF. CDR3 nucleotides: TGTGCCAGCAGCTTAGGAAGGGGGATGAACACCGGGGAGCTGTTTTTT.

The chain is built from TRBV5-4 and TRBJ2-2; D may be TRBD1 (5 bases). From germline, CDR1 is SGHNT and CDR2 YYREEE (reference sequence). The CDR3 totals 14 residues. V was cut by 5 bases and J by 3 bases, with 11 bases left in between. CDR3 sequence reads: CASSRQGDTGELFF. The CDR3 DNA is TGTGCCAGCAGTCGGCAGGGTGACACCGGGGAGCTGTTTTTT.

The gene calls are TRBV4-3 and TRBJ2-3; 12 positions match TRBD2. With V trimmed by 0 bases and J by 4 bases, 2 bases remained unmatched. The germline V gene has CDR1 LGHNA and CDR2 YSLEER. CDR3 length equals 16 residues. DNA of the CDR3: TGCGCCAGCAGCCAAGATGCTAGCGGGGGGGCAGATACGCAGTATTTT. Translated, it gives CASSQDASGGADTQYF.

The chain couples TRBV27 to TRBJ2-1; 7 bases are a match to TRBD2. Germline-derived CDR1 and CDR2 are MNHEY and SMNVEV (reference sequence). Losses at the gene ends were 4 bases for V and 4 bases for J; bases not matched to a gene: 13. This CDR3 has 17 amino acids. The CDR3, as DNA: TGTGCCAGCAGTTCCAGGGTTGGGCTAGCGGAGTACAATGAGCAGTTCTTC. It yields the protein CASSSRVGLAEYNEQFF.

V usage is TRBV7-3 and J usage is TRBJ2-1; D not certain. The V gene's germline CDR1 is SGHTA and CDR2 FQGTGA. Trimming took 3 bases from V and 0 from J, leaving 12 bases between them. This CDR3 comprises 16 residues. This CDR3 is CASSFSGADSYNEQFF. DNA of the CDR3: TGTGCCAGCAGCTTCAGTGGTGCGGACTCCTACAATGAGCAGTTCTTC.

The chain uses TRBV5-4 and TRBJ2-2; TRBD2 is a possible D gene (6 bases). The CDR3 loop spans 13 amino acids. CDR1 and CDR2 from the germline V gene are SGHNT and YYREEE (reference sequence). The V end lost 5 bases, the J end lost 4 bases, and 9 bases lay between the germline ends. Written as DNA, the CDR3 is TGTGCCAGCAGGGGGGGTAGCACCGGGGAGCTGTTTTTT. It encodes CASRGGSTGELFF. Full variable domain (missing parts from reference TRBV5-4 and TRBJ2-2): ETGVTQSPTHLIKTRGQQVTLRCSSQSGHNTVSWYQQALGQGPQFIFQYYREEENGRGNFPPRFSGLQFPNYSSELNVNALELDDSALYLCASRGGSTGELFFGEGSRLTVL.

The chain has TRBV11-2 and TRBJ1-1; D is uncertain. CDR1 and CDR2 from the germline V gene are SGHAT and FQNNGV. This CDR3 has 13 amino acids. The germline V and J ends were trimmed by 0 bases and 5 bases, with 7 bases remaining between them. In DNA form, the CDR3 reads TGTGCCAGCAGCTTAGATCGACGAACTGAAGCTTTCTTT. Its translation: CASSLDRRTEAFF.

The chain employs TRBV4-1 and TRBJ2-3, with 12 nucleotides matching TRBD2. V was clipped by 2 bases and J by 4 bases; unmatched bases: 10. The CDR3 is made up of 18 amino acids. Germline V gives CDR1 MGHRA, CDR2 YSYEKL. CDR3 sequence (DNA): TGCGCCAGCAGCCAACCCCTAGCGGGAGGGCCGTACGCAGATACGCAGTATTTT. Protein: CASSQPLAGGPYADTQYF.

In the case of this clone: Within the sample, other DNA sequences also encode this same CDR3. In nucleotides, the CDR3 is TGTGCCAGCAGCTTTGCGGGTGCGGAGACCCAGTACTTC. Encoded protein: CASSFAGAETQYF. The rearrangement uses TRBV7-2 and TRBJ2-5, with D perhaps matching TRBD2 (5 bases). From germline, CDR1 is SGHTA and CDR2 FQGNSA. V lost 3 bases to trimming and J lost 5 bases, with 10 bases between them. The CDR3 is made up of 13 amino acids.

The CDR3, as DNA: TGTGCCAGCAGCTGGGACGGCGACGAGCAGTACTTC. It specifies CASSWDGDEQYF. V and J are TRBV5-4 and TRBJ2-7, with D perhaps being TRBD1 or TRBD2 (5 bases each). CDR1 is SGHNT and CDR2 is YYREEE in the germline V gene (reference sequence). Trimming removed 3 bases at V and 5 bases at J, with 9 bases between. The CDR3 sequence is 12 residues long.